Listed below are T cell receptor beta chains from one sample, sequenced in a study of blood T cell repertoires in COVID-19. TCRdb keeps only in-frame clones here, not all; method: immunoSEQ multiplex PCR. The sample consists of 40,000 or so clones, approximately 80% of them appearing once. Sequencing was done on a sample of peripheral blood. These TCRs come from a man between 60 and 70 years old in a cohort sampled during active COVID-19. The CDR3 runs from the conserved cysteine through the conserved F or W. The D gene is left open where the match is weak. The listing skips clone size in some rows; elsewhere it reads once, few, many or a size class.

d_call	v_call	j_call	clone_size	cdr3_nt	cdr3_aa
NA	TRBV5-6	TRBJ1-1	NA	TGTGCCAGCAGCTGGACACAAATGAACACTGAAGCTTTCTTT	CASSWTQMNTEAFF
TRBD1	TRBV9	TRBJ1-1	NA	TGTGCCAGCAGCGTAGCAGGGGGTGAGACTGAAGCTTTCTTT	CASSVAGGETEAFF
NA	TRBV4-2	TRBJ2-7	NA	TGTGCCAGCAGCCAAGACGCAGGGGCCTACGAGCAGTACTTC	CASSQDAGAYEQYF
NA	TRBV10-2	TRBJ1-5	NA	TGCGCCAGCAGTGTGAGGGAAGGGAGCAATCAGCCCCAGCATTTT	CASSVREGSNQPQHF
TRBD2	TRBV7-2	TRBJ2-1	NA	TGTGCCAGCAGCTTTGAGCGGGGACCGAATGAGCAGTTCTTC	CASSFERGPNEQFF
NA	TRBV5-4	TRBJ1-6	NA	TGTGCCAGCAGCTTATGGAGCTCCTATAATTCACCCCTCCACTTT	CASSLWSSYNSPLHF
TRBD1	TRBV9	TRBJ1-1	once	TGTGCCAGCAGGCCGGACAGGGGCGAAGCTTTCTTT	CASRPDRGEAFF
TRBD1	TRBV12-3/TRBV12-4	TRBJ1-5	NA	TGTGCCAGCAGGGGACAGGGCGTCGAGCCCCAGCATTTT	CASRGQGVEPQHF
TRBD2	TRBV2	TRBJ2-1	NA	TGTGCCAGCGGTGGCGGGAGCTCCTACAATGAGCAGTTCTTC	CASGGGSSYNEQFF
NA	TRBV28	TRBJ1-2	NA	TGTGCCAGCAGATTAGGCAGGGCCTATGGCTACACCTTC	CASRLGRAYGYTF
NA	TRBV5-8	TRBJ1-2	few	TGTGCCAGCAGCTTGGGTGGCCAAAACTATGGCTACACCTTC	CASSLGGQNYGYTF
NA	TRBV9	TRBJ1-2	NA	TGTGCCAGCAGCGTAGAGCCTGAAGGAGGTGGCTACACCTTC	CASSVEPEGGGYTF
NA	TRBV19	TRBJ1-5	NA	TGTGCCAGTAGTCCCCGAGGGAGTCAGCAGCCCCAGCATTTT	CASSPRGSQQPQHF
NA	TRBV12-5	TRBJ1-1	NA	TGTGCTAGTGGACAGAACACTGAAGCTTTCTTT	CASGQNTEAFF
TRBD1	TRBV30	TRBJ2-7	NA	TGTGCCTGGATGCGGCAGGGGGCCCACGAGCAGTACTTC	CAWMRQGAHEQYF
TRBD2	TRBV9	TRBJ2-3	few	TGTGCCAGCAGCGTACTAGCGGGAGAGGCGGATACGCAGTATTTT	CASSVLAGEADTQYF
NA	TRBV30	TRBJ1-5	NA	TGTGCCTGGAGTTCTGATCAGCCCCAGCATTTT	CAWSSDQPQHF
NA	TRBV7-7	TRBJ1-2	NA	TGTGCCAGCAGCCACGTGGGGGGTAATGGCTACACCTTC	CASSHVGGNGYTF
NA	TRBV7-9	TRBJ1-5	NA	TGTGCCAGCAGTCCCGACGGGAATCAGCCCCAGCATTTT	CASSPDGNQPQHF
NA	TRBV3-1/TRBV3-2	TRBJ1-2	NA	TGTGCCAGCAGCCCCTACCTTGGGGGGTCGATAGGCTACACCTTC	CASSPYLGGSIGYTF
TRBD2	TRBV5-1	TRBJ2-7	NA	TGCGCCAGCAGCTTGGATTCAGGGAGGGAACTAACTCGGGAGCAGTACTTC	CASSLDSGRELTREQYF
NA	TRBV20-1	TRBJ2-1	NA	TGCAGTGCGCGGGTCCTCAATGAGCAGTTCTTC	CSARVLNEQFF
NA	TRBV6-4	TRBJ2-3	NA	TGTGCCAGCAGTGCCGGGACATACCCTACTAGCACAGATACGCAGTATTTT	CASSAGTYPTSTDTQYF
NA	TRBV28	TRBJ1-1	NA	TGTGCCAGCAGCCTCGGACAGCGGAACACTGAAGCTTTCTTT	CASSLGQRNTEAFF
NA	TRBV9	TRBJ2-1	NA	TGTGCCAGCAGCGTAGACCGGAGCTCCTACAATGAGCAGTTCTTC	CASSVDRSSYNEQFF
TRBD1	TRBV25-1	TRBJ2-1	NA	TGTGCCAGCGGGCGGACAGGGGTGGGTGAGCAGTTCTTC	CASGRTGVGEQFF
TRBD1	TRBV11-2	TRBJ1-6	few	TGTGCCAGTGTTCGGGACAGAGGGTCACCCCTCCACTTT	CASVRDRGSPLHF
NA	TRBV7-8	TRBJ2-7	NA	TGTGCCAGCAGCACCCCGGGACTCCGCTCCTACGAGCAGTACTTC	CASSTPGLRSYEQYF
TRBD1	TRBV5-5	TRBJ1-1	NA	TGTGCCAGCAGCTTAGAACAGGGGTTGAACACTGAAGCTTTCTTT	CASSLEQGLNTEAFF
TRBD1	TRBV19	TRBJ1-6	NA	TGTGCCAGTAGTATGGGCGAGGACAGGTCGTATAATTCACCCCTCCACTTT	CASSMGEDRSYNSPLHF
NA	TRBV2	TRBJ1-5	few	TGTGCCAGCAGTGTCAATCTGGCCCATCAGCCCCAGCATTTT	CASSVNLAHQPQHF
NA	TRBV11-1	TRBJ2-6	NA	TGTGCCAGCAGCTTAGCGCTCGGGGGAGGAGGGGCCAACGTCCTGACTTTC	CASSLALGGGGANVLTF
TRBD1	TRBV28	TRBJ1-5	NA	TGTGCCAGCAGAAAAACAGGGGTCAATCAGCCCCAGCATTTT	CASRKTGVNQPQHF
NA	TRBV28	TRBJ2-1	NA	TGTGCCAGCAGTTCCCCCCGCGGGGTGGGTGAGCAGTTCTTC	CASSSPRGVGEQFF
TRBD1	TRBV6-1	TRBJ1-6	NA	TGTGCCAGCAGTGATGGACAGGGCTCCTATAATTCACCCCTCCACTTT	CASSDGQGSYNSPLHF
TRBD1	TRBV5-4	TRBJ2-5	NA	TGTGCCAGCAGCCGGGACAGCCAAGAGACCCAGTACTTC	CASSRDSQETQYF
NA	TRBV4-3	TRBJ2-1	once	TGCGCCAGCAGTCGTCAGGGGACCTACAATGAGCAGTTCTTC	CASSRQGTYNEQFF
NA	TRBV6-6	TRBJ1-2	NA	TGTGCCAGCAGTTACCTCGGGGGGCAAGGCTACACCTTC	CASSYLGGQGYTF
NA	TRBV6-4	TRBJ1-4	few	TGTGCCAGCAGTGTAAAGCCTAATGAAAAACTGTTTTTT	CASSVKPNEKLFF
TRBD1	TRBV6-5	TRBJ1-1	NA	TGTGCCAGCACTGGGACAGGGCAGACTGAAGCTTTCTTT	CASTGTGQTEAFF
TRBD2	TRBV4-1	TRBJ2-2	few	TGCGCCAGCAGCCAAGCTCACGGGGTAGCGGGAGGGGAGCTGTTTTTT	CASSQAHGVAGGELFF
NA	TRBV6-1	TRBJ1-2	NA	TGTGCCAGCAGTGAATCGGCAGGTCCGATCTATGGCTACACCTTC	CASSESAGPIYGYTF
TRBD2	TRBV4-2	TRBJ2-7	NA	TGTGCCAGCAGCCAATACGGACTAGCGGGAGGAGGTGACGAGCAGTACTTC	CASSQYGLAGGGDEQYF
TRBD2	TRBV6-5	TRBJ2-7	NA	TGTGCCACCAGAGAGACGGGAGGGAGGATCGAGCAGTACTTC	CATRETGGRIEQYF
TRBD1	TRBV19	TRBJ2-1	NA	TGTGCCAGTAGTCCCGGGACAGGGCGAATTACCTACAATGAGCAGTTCTTC	CASSPGTGRITYNEQFF
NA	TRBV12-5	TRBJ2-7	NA	TGTGCTAGGAAGGGGGACGAGCAGTACTTC	CARKGDEQYF
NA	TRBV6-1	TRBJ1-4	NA	TGTGCCAGCAGTGACCCTGCAACTAATGAAAAACTGTTTTTT	CASSDPATNEKLFF
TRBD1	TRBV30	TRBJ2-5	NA	TGTGCCTGGAGCGCTTGGATAGGACAGGGGATGCGGGAGACCCAGTACTTC	CAWSAWIGQGMRETQYF
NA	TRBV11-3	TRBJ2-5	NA	TGTGCCAGCAGCGAGGGGGGGGCCCAAGAGACCCAGTACTTC	CASSEGGAQETQYF
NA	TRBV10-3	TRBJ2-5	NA	TGTGCCATCAGTGACCATCGGGACAAACAAGAGACCCAGTACTTC	CAISDHRDKQETQYF
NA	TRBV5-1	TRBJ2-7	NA	TGCGCCAGCAGCCGGCGACCGGGGGCCTTGGGGCTAGCGGAGACTCCCTCCTACGAGCAGTACTTC	CASSRRPGALGLAETPSYEQYF
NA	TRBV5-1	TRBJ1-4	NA	TGCGCCAGCAGCTTCGACAGGATTCATGACAAACTGTTTTTT	CASSFDRIHDKLFF
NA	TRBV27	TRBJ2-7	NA	TGTGCCAGCAGTCCCCGGACTCACTCCTACGAGCAGTACTTC	CASSPRTHSYEQYF
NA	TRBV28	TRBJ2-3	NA	TGTGCCAGCAGTGAGGGCCACTCCGGTAGCACAGATACGCAGTATTTT	CASSEGHSGSTDTQYF
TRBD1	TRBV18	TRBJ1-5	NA	TGTGCCAGCTCACCGTTGGTCGTGGACAGGGGCCGAAACGGTAGCAATCAGCCCCAGCATTTT	CASSPLVVDRGRNGSNQPQHF
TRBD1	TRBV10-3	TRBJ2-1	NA	TGTGCCATCAACCCGGGACAGGGACATGAGCAGTTCTTC	CAINPGQGHEQFF